This T cell receptor beta chain was profiled in a study of blood T cell repertoires in COVID-19. TCRdb's table, derived via immunoSEQ multiplex PCR, lists solely in-frame clones and lacks some. Of a few hundred thousand clones listed, about 87% are singletons. Sequencing was performed on PBMCs or T cells enriched from blood (not recorded which). The receptor comes from a woman aged 45 to 65 who had recovered from COVID-19.

CDR3 loop: CASSQDGGSENSPLHF. The DNA of the CDR3 is TGTGCCAGCAGCCAAGATGGTGGCAGCGAGAATTCACCCCTCCACTTT. This chain links TRBV14 with TRBJ1-6; D remains unclear. This CDR3 has 16 amino acids. Per germline, CDR1 SGHDN and CDR2 FVKESK. V dropped 0 bases and J dropped 7 bases, with 13 bases sitting between them.